This record covers a single T cell receptor (beta chain). Donors were grouped by their self-reported clinical history. The data were obtained in a study of blood T cell repertoires in COVID-19. As for the study in general: Acute and convalescent COVID-19 samples came from the United States, Italy and Spain. PBMCs, B-cell-depleted T cells, or T cells provided the cDNA or gDNA that made up the material.

This CDR3 is 13 amino acids long. V gave up 2 bases and J gave up 3 bases, with 8 bases separating them. Germline CDR1 SGHNT, CDR2 YENEEA. Original analysis: Estimation of nucleated cell counts relied on the amplification of reference gene primers. The data were produced by immunoSEQ multiplex PCR, yet TCRdb's version contains in-frame clones alone and is incomplete. The V and J calls and clone size are taken from that table; D and trimming were inferred from the DNA. This table has 250,000 to 300,000 clones, 80% to 85% appearing once. The chain combines TRBV11-3 with TRBJ2-7, with D unresolved. The sample taken for sequencing was PBMCs or T cells enriched from blood (not recorded which). This clonotype was obtained from a man in his fifties who had recovered from COVID-19. This CDR3 is CASSLSPLYEQYF. CDR3 sequence (DNA): TGTGCCAGCAGCTTATCCCCTCTCTACGAGCAGTACTTC.